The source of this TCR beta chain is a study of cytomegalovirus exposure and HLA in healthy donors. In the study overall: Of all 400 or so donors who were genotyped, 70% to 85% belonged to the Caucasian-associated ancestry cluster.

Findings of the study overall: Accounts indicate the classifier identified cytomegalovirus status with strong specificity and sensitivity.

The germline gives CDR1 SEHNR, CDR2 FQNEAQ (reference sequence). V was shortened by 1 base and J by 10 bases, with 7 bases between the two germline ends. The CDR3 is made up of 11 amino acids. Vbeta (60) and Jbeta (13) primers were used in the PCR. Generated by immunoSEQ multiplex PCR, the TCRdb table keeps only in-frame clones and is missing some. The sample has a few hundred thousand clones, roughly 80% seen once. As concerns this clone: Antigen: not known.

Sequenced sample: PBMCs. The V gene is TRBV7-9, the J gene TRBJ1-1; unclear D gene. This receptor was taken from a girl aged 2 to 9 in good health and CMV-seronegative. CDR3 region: CASSLESSAFF. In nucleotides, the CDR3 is TGTGCCAGCAGCTTAGAAAGCTCAGCTTTCTTT.